The 4 T cell receptor beta chains listed next were all sequenced from one sample in a study of immune heterogeneity within non-small cell lung tumors. Genomic DNA from bulk tumor acted as the template, and 600 ng was loaded per sample. Biopsies, several per primary tumor and spaced far apart, were collected during surgery. Samples came from untreated patients having curative surgery for newly diagnosed non-small cell lung cancer. Multiplex PCR amplified the TCR beta CDR3 region. Its first round ran for approximately 11 cycles with 32 V and 13 J primers. TCRdb re-analysed the multiplex PCR reads in MiXCR, keeping a single row per CDR3 protein. The sample holds over 10,000 distinct CDR3 sequences, 20% to 25% seen once. The sequencing input was lung tumor tissue. These receptors were collected from a man aged 55 to 70 with non-small cell lung cancer.

To note about this clonotype: A much larger clone is a single base away; this may be a read error. The chain recombines TRBV30 with TRBJ1-2; 7 bases fit TRBD1. The CDR3 length is 14 residues. V lost 3 bases, J lost 8 bases, and 12 bases stayed unmatched. CDR1 GTSNPN and CDR2 SVGIG come from the germline V gene (reference sequence). The CDR3 DNA sequence: TGTGCCTGGAGCGAGGGGGCGTGGGCGCTGGGCTACACCTTC. Translating it yields CAWSEGAWALGYTF.

This clonotype is medium-sized by share. V and J are TRBV6-1 and TRBJ2-7; D not resolved. Germline values: CDR1 MNHNS, CDR2 SASEGT. This CDR3 has 13 amino acids. V shed 6 bases and J shed 0 bases, with 9 bases lying between them. CDR3 nucleotide sequence: TGTGCCAGCAGAGACATTAGCTCCTACGAGCAGTACTTC. Its translation is CASRDISSYEQYF.

On this clonotype itself: The CDR3 end shows no conserved phenylalanine or tryptophan, and so a read error is likely. The gene calls are TRBV7-2 and TRBJ2-7, with a possible D match to TRBD2 (5 bases). The CDR3 consists of 15 residues. CDR1 SGHTA and CDR2 FQGNSA come from the germline V gene. DNA of the CDR3: TGTCCCAGCAGCTTAGCGCTGTCGGGCACCTACGAGCAGTACTTG. Its protein product is CPSSLALSGTYEQYL.

By proportion, this clonotype is medium-sized. Here the CDR3 DNA reads TGTGCCAGCAGAGGCGGCAATCAGCCCCAGCATTTT. This gives the protein CASRGGNQPQHF. This sequence joins TRBV6-1 and TRBJ1-5; D remains unclear. Trimming took 6 bases from V and 2 from J, leaving 5 bases between them. The CDR3 length is 12 residues. Per germline, CDR1 MNHNS and CDR2 SASEGT.